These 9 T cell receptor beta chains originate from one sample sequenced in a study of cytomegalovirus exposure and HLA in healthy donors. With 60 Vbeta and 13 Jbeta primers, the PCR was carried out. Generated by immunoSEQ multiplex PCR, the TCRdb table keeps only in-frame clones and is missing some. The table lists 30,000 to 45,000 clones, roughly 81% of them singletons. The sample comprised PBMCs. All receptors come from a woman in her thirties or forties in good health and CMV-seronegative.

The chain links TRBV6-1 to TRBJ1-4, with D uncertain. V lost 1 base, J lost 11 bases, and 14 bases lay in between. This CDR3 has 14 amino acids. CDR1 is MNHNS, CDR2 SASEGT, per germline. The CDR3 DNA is TGTGCCAGCAGTGAAGATCGGTGGGTCGGGAAACTGTTTTTT. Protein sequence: CASSEDRWVGKLFF.

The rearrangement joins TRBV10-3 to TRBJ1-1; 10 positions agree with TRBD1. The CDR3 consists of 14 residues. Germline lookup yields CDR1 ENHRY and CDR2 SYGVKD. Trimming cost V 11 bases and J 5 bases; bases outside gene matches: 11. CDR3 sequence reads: CASRTGGTNTEAFF. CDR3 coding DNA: TGTGCCTCCAGGACAGGGGGAACGAATACTGAAGCTTTCTTT.

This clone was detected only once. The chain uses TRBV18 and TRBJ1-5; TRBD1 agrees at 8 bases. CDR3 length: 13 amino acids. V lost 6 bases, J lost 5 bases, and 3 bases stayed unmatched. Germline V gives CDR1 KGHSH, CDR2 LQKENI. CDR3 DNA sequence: TGTGCCAGCTCGACAGGGGTGGATCAGCCCCAGCATTTT. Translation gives CASSTGVDQPQHF.

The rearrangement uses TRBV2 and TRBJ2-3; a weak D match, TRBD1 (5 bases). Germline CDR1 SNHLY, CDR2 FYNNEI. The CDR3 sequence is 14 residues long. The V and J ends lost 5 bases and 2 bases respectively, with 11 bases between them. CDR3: CASSLGAPTDTQYF. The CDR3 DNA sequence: TGTGCCAGCAGTTTAGGGGCACCCACAGATACGCAGTATTTT.

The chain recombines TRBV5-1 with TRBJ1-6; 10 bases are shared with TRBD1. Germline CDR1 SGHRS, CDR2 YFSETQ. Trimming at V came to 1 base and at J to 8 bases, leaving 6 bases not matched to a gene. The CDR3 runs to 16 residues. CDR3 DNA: TGCGCCAGCAGCTTGCCAACCGGGACAGGGGATTCACCCCTCCACTTT. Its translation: CASSLPTGTGDSPLHF.

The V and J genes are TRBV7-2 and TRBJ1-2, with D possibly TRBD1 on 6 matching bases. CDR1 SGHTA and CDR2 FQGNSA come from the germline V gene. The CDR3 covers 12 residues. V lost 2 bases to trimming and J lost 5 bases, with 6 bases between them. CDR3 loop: CASSLQGYGYTF. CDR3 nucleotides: TGTGCCAGCAGCTTACAGGGGTATGGCTACACCTTC. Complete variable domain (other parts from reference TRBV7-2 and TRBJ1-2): GAGVSQSPSNKVTEKGKDVELRCDPISGHTALYWYRQSLGQGLEFLIYFQGNSAPDKSGLPSDRFSAERTGGSVSTLTIQRTQQEDSAVYLCASSLQGYGYTFGSGTRLTVV.

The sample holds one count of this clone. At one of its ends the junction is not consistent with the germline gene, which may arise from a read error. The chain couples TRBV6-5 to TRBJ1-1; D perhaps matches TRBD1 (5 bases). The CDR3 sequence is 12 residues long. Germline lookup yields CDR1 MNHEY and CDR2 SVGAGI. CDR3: CVSSPGRAEAFF. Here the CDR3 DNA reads TGTGTCAGCAGCCCAGGGAGGGCTGAAGCTTTCTTT.

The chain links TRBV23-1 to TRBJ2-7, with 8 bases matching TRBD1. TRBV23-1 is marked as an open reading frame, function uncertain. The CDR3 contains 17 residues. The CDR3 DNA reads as TGCGCCAGCAGTCAGGGCAGCGGACAGGGTTTCTCCCACGAGCAGTACGTC. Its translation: CASSQGSGQGFSHEQYV.

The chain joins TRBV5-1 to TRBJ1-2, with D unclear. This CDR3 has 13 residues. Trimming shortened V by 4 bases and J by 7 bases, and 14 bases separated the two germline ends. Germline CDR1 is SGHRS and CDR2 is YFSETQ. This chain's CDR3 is CASSGRESGGYTF. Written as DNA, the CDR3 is TGCGCCAGCAGCGGACGGGAGTCGGGTGGCTACACCTTC.